Listed below are T cell receptor beta chains from one sample, sequenced in a study of early T cells in non-severe SARS-CoV-2 infection. TCRdb re-called the 5' RACE reads through MiXCR, storing one row per CDR3 protein. The sample records tens of thousands of distinct CDR3 sequences, about 4.7% being singletons. Sequencing was done on a sample of whole blood. Receptor source: an adult who was a healthcare worker with PCR-confirmed SARS-CoV-2 infection or an uninfected control (not recorded which). Each CDR3 is given with its conserved first and last residue. A D gene is named only where the DNA matches it firmly. Expanded clones are given a class, and other clones once, few, many or no size at all.

j_gene | d_gene | abundance | v_gene | CDR3nt | CDR3aa
TRBJ2-7 | TRBD2 | few | TRBV19 | TGTGCCAGTAGTATTAGCGGGAGGGCCTTTCAGCAGTACTTC | CASSISGRAFQQYF
TRBJ2-2 | - | few | TRBV5-1 | TGCGCCAGCAGCCGAGATGGGGGTTCCTACACCGGGGAGCTGTTTTTT | CASSRDGGSYTGELFF
TRBJ2-7 | TRBD2 | many | TRBV3-1 | TGTGCCAGCAGCCAAGGCCCCTTAGCGGGGCGAAGCGAGCAGTACTTC | CASSQGPLAGRSEQYF
TRBJ2-2 | TRBD2 | - | TRBV11-2 | TGTGCCAGCACCAAACTAAGCGGGAACGGGCTATTCGCGAACACCGGGGAGCTGTTTTTT | CASTKLSGNGLFANTGELFF
TRBJ2-7 | TRBD2 | many | TRBV6-6 | TGTGCCAGCAGTTACTCGGCGGGAGTACTTACCTACGAGCAGTACTTC | CASSYSAGVLTYEQYF
TRBJ2-2 | - | - | TRBV7-2 | TGTGCCAGCAGCCTACTGTCGGGCACCGGGGAGCTGTTTTTT | CASSLLSGTGELFF
TRBJ2-7 | TRBD2 | - | TRBV20-1 | TGCAGTGCTAGGGGAGCGGGACGAGCCTACGAGCAGTACTTC | CSARGAGRAYEQYF
TRBJ2-1 | - | many | TRBV29-1 | TGCAGCGTTGGCGAGGGTGGCCCCTACAATGAGCAGTTCTTC | CSVGEGGPYNEQFF
TRBJ2-7 | TRBD2 | many | TRBV3-1 | TGTGCCAGCAGCCCGGGGACTAGCGGGAGTATGCGCGAGCAGTACTTC | CASSPGTSGSMREQYF
TRBJ1-2 | TRBD1 | - | TRBV29-1 | TGCAGCGTGTGGACAGGGGAAGGCTACACCTTC | CSVWTGEGYTF